This T cell receptor beta chain was found in a study of T cell changes during pregnancy in multiple sclerosis. Germline V gene lookup returns CDR1 LGHNA and CDR2 YNFKEQ. The length of the CDR3 is 12 residues. V gave up 0 bases and J gave up 3 bases, with 3 bases separating them. The data were produced by immunoSEQ multiplex PCR, yet TCRdb's version contains in-frame clones alone and is incomplete. The sample lists 40,000 to 45,000 clones; around nine tenths were seen once. The sample in question was CD8+ T cells from peripheral blood mononuclear cells, obtained after pregnancy. This chain connects TRBV4-2 to TRBJ2-7; D is ambiguous. The receptor was isolated from a female donor in good health, enrolled as a control in a pregnancy study. The CDR3: CASSQDSYEQYF. CDR3 nucleotide sequence: TGTGCCAGCAGCCAAGATAGCTACGAGCAGTACTTC.